The 26 T cell receptor beta chains in this list originate from one sample, sequenced in a study of T cell responses to AZD1222 COVID-19 vaccine. Sequenced by immunoSEQ multiplex PCR; TCRdb stores in-frame clones only, minus some. The data contain around 200,000 clones, 90% to 95% of them seen just once; the ten biggest clones take up 1.6%. The specimen comprised peripheral blood, sampled 28 days after the second AZD1222 dose. These receptors were taken from an adult who received the AZD1222 COVID-19 vaccine.

This chain uses TRBV12-3 or TRBV12-4 with TRBJ1-2; D is unresolved. The CDR3 runs 11 residues. The V end lost 6 bases, the J end lost 4 bases, and 6 bases lay between the germline ends. As DNA, the CDR3 is TGTGCCAGCAGCCTGAGCTATGGCTACACCTTC. Protein sequence: CASSLSYGYTF.

V is TRBV3-1 (or the pseudogene TRBV3-2) and J is TRBJ2-5, with D tentatively TRBD1 (6 bases). Looked up from germline, CDR1 is LGHDT and CDR2 is YNNKEL (reference sequence). The V gene lost 2 bases and the J gene lost 5 bases, with 12 bases spanning the gap. The CDR3 sequence is 14 residues long. The CDR3, as DNA: TGTGCCAGCAGCCAATACAGGGACGGGGAGACCCAGTACTTC. Encoded protein: CASSQYRDGETQYF.

The genes are TRBV3-1 (or the pseudogene TRBV3-2) and TRBJ2-7; TRBD2 agrees at 9 bases. The CDR3 is 16 amino acids. V shed 2 bases, J shed 2 bases, and the junction held 7 bases outside the gene matches. Germline lookup yields CDR1 LGHDT and CDR2 YNNKEL (reference sequence). The CDR3, as DNA: TGTGCCAGCAGCCAATCGACTAGCGGACTTACCTACGAGCAGTACTTC. This encodes CASSQSTSGLTYEQYF.

V usage is TRBV7-9 and J usage is TRBJ1-1; 7 bases fit TRBD1. Germline CDR1 and CDR2: SEHNR and FQNEAQ (reference sequence). V lost 5 bases and J lost 4; bases outside the gene matches: 4. The CDR3 length is 13 residues. CDR3 sequence (DNA): TGTGCCAGCAGCCTCGGACAGGCCACTGAAGCTTTCTTT. Protein: CASSLGQATEAFF.

The chain links TRBV5-4 to TRBJ2-5, with TRBD2 identical over 7 bases. The CDR3 consists of 15 residues. Trimming cost V 3 bases and J 4 bases; bases outside gene matches: 9. Germline loops: CDR1 SGHNT, CDR2 YYREEE (reference sequence). This CDR3 is CASSSPGGGGETQYF. In DNA form, the CDR3 reads TGTGCCAGCAGCTCGCCTGGCGGGGGAGGAGAGACCCAGTACTTC.

This chain connects TRBV5-1 to TRBJ2-1; weak D call: TRBD2 (6 bases). V lost 7 bases and J lost 8, with 16 bases in between. The V gene's germline CDR1 is SGHRS and CDR2 YFSETQ. The CDR3 is 13 residues long. The CDR3 DNA sequence: TGCGCCAGCGCGGGGTCTCGCTTACATGAGCAGTTCTTC. Translation gives CASAGSRLHEQFF. Using reference TRBV5-1 and TRBJ2-1 for the parts outside the CDR3, the full variable domain is KAGVTQTPRYLIKTRGQQVTLSCSPISGHRSVSWYQQTPGQGLQFLFEYFSETQRNKGNFPGRFSGRQFSNSRSEMNVSTLELGDSALYLCASAGSRLHEQFFGPGTRLTVL.

The V call is TRBV7-9, the J call TRBJ2-3; 8 nucleotides align to TRBD2. CDR3 length: 15 residues. V lost 3 bases and J lost 6; bases outside the gene matches: 8. Germline CDR1 reads SEHNR; CDR2 reads FQNEAQ (reference sequence). The CDR3 region is CASSLAGGSGDTQYF. The CDR3 DNA sequence: TGTGCCAGCAGCTTGGCGGGAGGTAGCGGGGATACGCAGTATTTT.

This clone was detected a few times. This chain uses TRBV7-6 with TRBJ2-5; no firm D call. V gave up 1 base and J gave up 1 base, with 4 bases separating them. The CDR3 has 13 residues. Germline V gives CDR1 SGHVS, CDR2 FNYEAQ. The CDR3 nucleotides are TGTGCCAGCAGCTTAGGCCTCCAAGAGACCCAGTACTTC. Translating it yields CASSLGLQETQYF.

This chain links TRBV7-9 with TRBJ1-1; no reliable D call. The CDR3 spans 12 residues. V was shortened by 5 bases and J by 11 bases, with 15 bases between the two germline ends. Germline V gene data show CDR1 as SEHNR and CDR2 as FQNEAQ (reference sequence). CDR3 protein: CASSVDIEWAFF. CDR3 bases: TGTGCCAGCAGCGTTGACATCGAGTGGGCTTTCTTT.

This rearrangement joins TRBV5-5 to TRBJ1-5, with unresolved D. V was shortened by 3 bases and J by 5 bases, with 9 bases between the two germline ends. Germline V gene sequence: CDR1 SGHKS, CDR2 YYEKEE (reference sequence). The CDR3 is 13 residues long. CDR3 sequence reads: CASSSASYQPQHF. In DNA, the CDR3 is TGTGCCAGCAGCTCAGCAAGCTATCAGCCCCAGCATTTT.

CDR3 sequence: CASSVVTSVYNEQFF. The CDR3 nucleotides read TGTGCCAGCAGCGTAGTGACTAGCGTCTACAATGAGCAGTTCTTC. The chain is built from TRBV9 and TRBJ2-1, with TRBD2 matching over 8 bases. Germline values: CDR1 SGDLS, CDR2 YYNGEE. The V gene end was trimmed by 0 bases and the J gene end by 3 bases; junction bases not matched to a gene: 2. The CDR3 extends over 15 amino acids.

In nucleotides, the CDR3 is TGTGCCATCAGTGAGGAAAGCACTTACTCTGGAAACACCATATATTTT. Amino acid sequence: CAISEESTYSGNTIYF. The rearrangement uses TRBV10-3 and TRBJ1-3; D gene ambiguous. The germline V gene encodes CDR1 ENHRY and CDR2 SYGVKD. The CDR3 has 16 residues. Trimming stripped 2 bases from V and 0 bases from J, with 11 bases between.

The sample holds one count of this clone. The J gene is TRBJ2-5, the V gene TRBV11-2, with D possibly being TRBD1 or TRBD2 (6 bases each). The V end lost 2 bases, the J end lost 4 bases, and 11 bases lay between the germline ends. Germline V CDR1 and CDR2: SGHAT, FQNNGV. This CDR3 spans 14 amino acids. The CDR3 reads CASSLSRGRETQYF. The DNA of the CDR3 is TGTGCCAGCAGCTTAAGTCGGGGGCGAGAGACCCAGTACTTC.

This rearrangement joins TRBV6-6 to TRBJ1-2; D is perhaps TRBD1 (6 bases). In germline, CDR1 is MNHNY, CDR2 SVGAGI (reference sequence). V was trimmed by 5 bases and J by 5 bases, leaving 12 bases between them. The CDR3 runs 13 residues. The CDR3 sequence is CASSQAGEYGYTF. In DNA, the CDR3 is TGTGCCAGCAGTCAGGCAGGGGAATATGGCTACACCTTC.

The chain couples TRBV3-1 (or the pseudogene TRBV3-2) to TRBJ2-1; D is uncertain. Per germline, CDR1 LGHDT and CDR2 YNNKEL (reference sequence). CDR3 length: 12 residues. V was clipped by 5 bases and J by 9 bases, with 11 bases between them. In DNA form, the CDR3 reads TGTGCCAGCAGCTCCCTCCCCGGTGAGCAGTTCTTC. Residues: CASSSLPGEQFF.

V gene TRBV2 combines with J gene TRBJ1-5; 7 bases align to TRBD1. J was trimmed by 2 bases and V by 6 bases; bases with no gene match: 22. Per the germline V gene, CDR1 is SNHLY and CDR2 is FYNNEI. This CDR3 has 20 amino acids. DNA for the CDR3: TGTGCCAGCAGAGCCGGGACAGAAATTATATCGGATATGGGCAATCAGCCCCAGCATTTT. This encodes CASRAGTEIISDMGNQPQHF. Supplemented by reference TRBV2 and TRBJ1-5, the full variable domain reads EPEVTQTPSHQVTQMGQEVILRCVPISNHLYFYWYRQILGQKVEFLVSFYNNEISEKSEIFDDQFSVERPDGSNFTLKIRSTKLEDSAMYFCASRAGTEIISDMGNQPQHFGDGTRLSIL.

V gene TRBV10-1 combines with J gene TRBJ2-2, with TRBD1 matching 7 bases. V trimming: 4 bases; J trimming: 1 base; junction bases outside the gene matches: 3. CDR1 and CDR2 from the germline V gene are WNHNN and SYGVQD (reference sequence). This CDR3 is 15 amino acids long. The chain's CDR3 is CASSADRENTGELFF. CDR3 sequence (DNA): TGCGCCAGCAGTGCAGACAGGGAGAACACCGGGGAGCTGTTTTTT.

This chain links TRBV3-1 (or the pseudogene TRBV3-2) with TRBJ1-5; no definite D call. Germline CDR1 reads LGHDT; CDR2 reads YNNKEL (reference sequence). This CDR3 comprises 15 residues. V lost 3 bases and J lost 0, with 9 bases in between. The CDR3 loop reads CASSQVPYSNQPQHF. The CDR3 region has the DNA TGTGCCAGCAGCCAGGTCCCTTATAGCAATCAGCCCCAGCATTTT.

This chain joins TRBV19 and TRBJ1-5, with a weak D call TRBD1 (5 bases). Trimming took 1 base from V and 3 from J, leaving 7 bases between them. Germline values: CDR1 LNHDA, CDR2 SQIVND (reference sequence). The CDR3 contains 14 residues. CDR3: CASSIGQPNQPQHF. As DNA, the CDR3 is TGTGCCAGTAGTATAGGACAGCCCAATCAGCCCCAGCATTTT.

The chain uses TRBV6-5 and TRBJ1-2; possible D gene TRBD1, 5 bases. The CDR3 length is 15 residues. Trimming stripped 5 bases from V and 8 bases from J, with 21 bases between. The germline CDR1 and CDR2 sequences are MNHEY and SVGAGI. The CDR3 DNA follows: TGTGCCAGCAGTCGCATGGGACCGACGTCGAGCGGCTACACCTTC. As protein: CASSRMGPTSSGYTF.

This chain uses TRBV18 with TRBJ1-1; D is undetermined. Germline lookup yields CDR1 KGHSH and CDR2 LQKENI. V shed 1 base and J shed 1 base, with 10 bases lying between them. This CDR3 has 15 residues. The DNA of the CDR3 is TGTGCCAGCTCACCACAAATGGCTGAGAACACTGAAGCTTTCTTT. Translating gives CASSPQMAENTEAFF.

The rearrangement joins TRBV27 to TRBJ1-4; unclear D gene. V dropped 6 bases and J dropped 0 bases, with 8 bases sitting between them. In germline, CDR1 is MNHEY, CDR2 SMNVEV (reference sequence). This CDR3 region has 14 residues. For the CDR3, the DNA is TGTGCCAGCAGCCCTAAGGCAACTAATGAAAAACTGTTTTTT. Protein product: CASSPKATNEKLFF.

The chain carries TRBV5-1 and TRBJ2-7, with TRBD1 identical over 7 bases. The CDR3 covers 13 residues. V shed 2 bases and J 4 bases; nucleotides not matched to a gene: 3. CDR1 and CDR2 (germline): SGHRS, YFSETQ. The CDR3 reads CASSLTGVYEQYF. The CDR3 coding sequence is TGCGCCAGCAGCTTAACAGGGGTGTACGAGCAGTACTTC.

Comment on this clone: Its ends do not fully match the called genes, so a read error is possible. CDR3 nucleotides: TGCACCAGCAGCTTGGGTGTCTATCGGGAGCAGTACTTC. Encoded protein: CTSSLGVYREQYF. V is TRBV5-1 and J is TRBJ2-7; D ambiguous. The CDR3 sequence is 13 residues long. The germline CDR1 and CDR2 sequences are SGHRS and YFSETQ.

The chain carries TRBV3-1 (or the pseudogene TRBV3-2) and TRBJ1-5, with 7 bases matching TRBD1. Looked up from germline, CDR1 is LGHDT and CDR2 is YNNKEL (reference sequence). CDR3 size: 13 residues. Unmatched junction bases numbered 6, after V lost 7 bases and J lost 6 bases. The CDR3 sequence: CASTGGAGQPQHF. CDR3 coding DNA: TGTGCCAGCACAGGGGGAGCGGGTCAGCCCCAGCATTTT.

The chain couples TRBV7-2 to TRBJ1-1, with D unclear. Per the germline V gene, CDR1 is SGHTA and CDR2 is FQGNSA. This CDR3 is 14 amino acids long. V lost 5 bases, J lost 0 bases, and 10 bases lay in between. This CDR3 is CASSPGNMNTEAFF. The CDR3 nucleotides are TGTGCCAGCAGCCCCGGTAATATGAACACTGAAGCTTTCTTT.